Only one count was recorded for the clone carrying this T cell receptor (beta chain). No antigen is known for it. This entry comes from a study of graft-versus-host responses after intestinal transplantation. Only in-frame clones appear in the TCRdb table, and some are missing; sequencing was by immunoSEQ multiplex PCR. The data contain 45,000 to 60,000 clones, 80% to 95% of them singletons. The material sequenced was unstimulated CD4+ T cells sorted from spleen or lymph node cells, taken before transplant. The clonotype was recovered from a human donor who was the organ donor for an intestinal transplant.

The CDR3 DNA is TGTGCCAGCACTCGACTAGCGGGAGGGTACGAGCAGTACTTC. Translated, it gives CASTRLAGGYEQYF. The V call is TRBV27, the J call TRBJ2-7; 14 nucleotides line up with TRBD2. CDR3 length: 14 residues. V dropped 7 bases and J dropped 4; count of bases not matched to a gene: 3. Germline V gene lookup returns CDR1 MNHEY and CDR2 SMNVEV (reference sequence).